This T cell receptor (beta chain) was retrieved from a study of CD8+ T cells in alopecia areata. Whole-study findings and limits: Alphabeta T cells residing in normal skin are also sequenced in scalp samples.

Regarding this clone: Its antigen is as yet unknown.

Treatment here: oral pan-JAK inhibitor, 5-10 mg twice daily. Both peripheral blood and punch biopsies of lesional scalp skin were obtained from patients who had alopecia areata. Both CD4+ and CD8+ T cells were separated by sorting PBMCs. RNA was extracted and reverse transcribed into cDNA as the sequencing template. Sequenced by immunoSEQ multiplex PCR; TCRdb stores in-frame clones only, minus some. The sample gives about 270,000 clones, about 62% of which show up once; 0.93% is in the top ten. The V end lost 6 bases, the J end lost 1 base, and 7 bases lay between the germline ends. Germline assignment: CDR1 SNHLY and CDR2 FYNNEI. The CDR3 contains 13 residues.

The receptor was derived from a human donor with alopecia areata. This chain links TRBV2 with TRBJ2-1; D not certain. The specimen was CD4+ T cells sorted from blood, collected at week 52, from a patient treated with tofacitinib. CDR3 in amino acids: CASSAESYNEQFF. The CDR3 DNA is TGTGCCAGCAGCGCGGAGTCCTACAATGAGCAGTTCTTC.